The 18 T cell receptor beta chains below all came from one sample that was sequenced in a study of blood T cell repertoires in COVID-19. Libraries were prepared by immunoSEQ multiplex PCR; TCRdb keeps only in-frame clonotypes and omits some of them. The sample lists 200,000 to 250,000 clones; approximately 85% were seen once. The sequencing sample was made of peripheral blood. The receptors here all came from a woman over 75 with COVID-19, enrolled during active disease.

In DNA, the CDR3 is TGTGCCAGCAGCCCGAGCGGATCCTACGAGCAGTACTTC. Residues: CASSPSGSYEQYF. The V call is TRBV7-3, the J call TRBJ2-7, with a possible D match to TRBD2 (5 bases). Germline V gives CDR1 SGHTA, CDR2 FQGTGA. CDR3 length: 13 amino acids. With 5 bases removed from V and 1 base from J, the gap between germline ends came to 9 bases.

The chain uses TRBV5-1 and TRBJ2-1, with D perhaps TRBD2 (5 bases). Trimming removed 2 bases at V and 0 bases at J, with 6 bases between. This CDR3 has 14 residues. CDR1 is SGHRS, CDR2 YFSETQ, per germline. The CDR3 region is CASSLAVSYNEQFF. The CDR3, as DNA: TGCGCCAGCAGCTTAGCGGTCTCCTACAATGAGCAGTTCTTC.

The CDR3 here is CASSPGLASYEQYF. The CDR3, as DNA: TGTGCCAGCTCACCGGGCCTAGCGAGTTACGAGCAGTACTTC. The V call is TRBV18, the J call TRBJ2-7; possible D gene TRBD2, 6 bases. The CDR3 has 14 residues. CDR1 is KGHSH, CDR2 LQKENI, per germline. V shed 3 bases and J shed 4 bases, with 13 bases lying between them.

In its sample, this clone was seen a few times. The chain employs TRBV18 and TRBJ1-4, with D possibly being TRBD1 (5 bases). The CDR3 runs to 18 residues. Trimming removed 2 bases at V and 0 bases at J, with 16 bases between. Germline CDR1 KGHSH, CDR2 LQKENI. The CDR3 region is CASSPSVTGRPTNEKLFF. The DNA of the CDR3 is TGTGCCAGCTCACCATCGGTAACAGGCCGACCAACTAATGAAAAACTGTTTTTT.

V usage is TRBV7-9 and J usage is TRBJ1-1; TRBD1 is a possible D gene (6 bases). The V gene's germline CDR1 is SEHNR and CDR2 FQNEAQ (reference sequence). V was shortened by 7 bases and J by 1 base, with 19 bases between the two germline ends. The CDR3 loop spans 16 amino acids. The CDR3 is CASTLTGPVGNTEAFF. CDR3 bases: TGTGCCAGCACCCTGACAGGCCCGGTGGGGAACACTGAAGCTTTCTTT.

V usage is TRBV7-2 and J usage is TRBJ2-3; 9 bases align to TRBD2. The V and J ends lost 7 bases and 3 bases, in that order; junction bases with no gene match: 11. Germline V gives CDR1 SGHTA, CDR2 FQGNSA. The CDR3 sequence is 16 residues long. This CDR3 is CASTPSGGPRTDTQYF. CDR3 nucleotides: TGTGCCAGCACCCCAAGCGGGGGGCCGCGGACAGATACGCAGTATTTT. The full variable domain, in which reference TRBV7-2 and TRBJ2-3 provide the parts outside the CDR3, is GAGVSQSPSNKVTEKGKDVELRCDPISGHTALYWYRQSLGQGLEFLIYFQGNSAPDKSGLPSDRFSAERTGGSVSTLTIQRTQQEDSAVYLCASTPSGGPRTDTQYFGPGTRLTVL.

The gene calls are TRBV18 and TRBJ2-2, with TRBD2 as a possible D gene (5 bases). V was trimmed by 7 bases and J by 5 bases, leaving 11 bases between them. From germline, CDR1 is KGHSH and CDR2 LQKENI. The CDR3 runs to 13 residues. The CDR3 loop reads CASCRDNTGELFF. CDR3 nucleotides: TGTGCCAGCTGCCGGGATAATACCGGGGAGCTGTTTTTT.

V and J are TRBV27 and TRBJ2-3; D gene unclear. The CDR3 loop spans 14 amino acids. V lost 5 bases to trimming and J lost 6 bases, with 15 bases between them. Germline loops: CDR1 MNHEY, CDR2 SMNVEV (reference sequence). The CDR3 sequence: CASSPRLRADTQYF. CDR3 DNA: TGTGCCAGCAGTCCTAGACTCCGAGCCGATACGCAGTATTTT.

The chain uses TRBV6-5 and TRBJ2-2; no reliable D call. This CDR3 has 14 residues. Trimming cost V 6 bases and J 0 bases, with 8 bases left between them. CDR1 and CDR2 (germline): MNHEY, SVGAGI. CDR3 DNA: TGTGCCAGCAGAAACAGACCGAACACCGGGGAGCTGTTTTTT. This encodes CASRNRPNTGELFF.

The chain employs TRBV29-1 and TRBJ1-5, with TRBD1 matching 7 bases. The CDR3 is 13 amino acids. V lost 6 bases and J lost 2; bases outside the gene matches: 4. Germline V gives CDR1 SQVTM, CDR2 ANQGSEA. CDR3 nucleotide sequence: TGCAGCGTCAGCACAGGGGGCAATCAGCCCCAGCATTTT. Amino acids: CSVSTGGNQPQHF.

The chain uses TRBV6-4 and TRBJ2-7, with 9 positions matching TRBD2. This CDR3 comprises 15 residues. After removal of 8 bases from V and 1 base from J, the junction contained 9 bases not matched to a gene. The germline CDR1 and CDR2 sequences are MRHNA and SNTAGT. CDR3 sequence (DNA): TGTGCCAGCCAAGATGCGACTAGCGGATCCTACGAGCAGTACTTC. This translates into CASQDATSGSYEQYF.

The sample holds one count of this clone. Germline and junction disagree at one end, which may indicate a read error. V is TRBV7-2 and J is TRBJ2-1; TRBD2 agrees at 9 bases. Per the germline V gene, CDR1 is SGHTA and CDR2 is FQGNSA. The CDR3 covers 16 residues. This CDR3 is CASILNRGRAGNEQFF. In DNA, the CDR3 is TGTGCCAGCATCTTAAATCGCGGGAGGGCCGGAAATGAGCAGTTCTTC.

This clone has a single count. V is TRBV4-3 and J is TRBJ2-7, with D perhaps TRBD1 (6 bases). There are 13 residues in the CDR3. V was cut by 0 bases and J by 4 bases, with 7 bases left in between. Looked up from germline, CDR1 is LGHNA and CDR2 is YSLEER. In DNA, the CDR3 is TGCGCCAGCAGCCAAGAACAGGGTTACGAGCAGTACTTC. Residues: CASSQEQGYEQYF.

The genes are TRBV11-2 and TRBJ1-1, with a tentative D call TRBD1 (5 bases). V was cut by 5 bases and J by 4 bases, with 8 bases left in between. CDR1 is SGHAT and CDR2 is FQNNGV in the germline V gene. This CDR3 has 12 residues. The CDR3 nucleotides are TGTGCCAGCAGCGGACACGCCACTGAAGCTTTCTTT. Translating it yields CASSGHATEAFF.

V and J are TRBV6-5 and TRBJ2-7; 9 bases are a match to TRBD1. This CDR3 has 15 residues. Looked up from germline, CDR1 is MNHEY and CDR2 is SVGAGI. V trimming: 6 bases; J trimming: 5 bases; junction bases outside the gene matches: 11. As DNA, the CDR3 is TGTGCCAGCAGAGGGGGGACAGGGAGCGGGGACGAGCAGTACTTC. Translation gives CASRGGTGSGDEQYF.

The chain uses TRBV12-3 or TRBV12-4 and TRBJ2-7; tentative D call: TRBD2 (6 bases). V lost 2 bases to trimming and J lost 7 bases, with 12 bases between them. This CDR3 contains 13 residues. CDR3 in amino acids: CASSLMRGTEQYF. DNA for the CDR3: TGTGCCAGCAGTTTAATGCGCGGGACGGAGCAGTACTTC.

The chain links TRBV7-3 to TRBJ2-3; tentative D call: TRBD1 (5 bases). The CDR3 has 15 residues. Germline V gives CDR1 SGHTA, CDR2 FQGTGA. V lost 5 bases and J lost 0, with 12 bases in between. Here the CDR3 reads CASSGIDSSTDTQYF. CDR3 coding DNA: TGTGCCAGCAGCGGAATCGACAGTAGCACAGATACGCAGTATTTT. Drawing the rest from reference TRBV7-3 and TRBJ2-3, the complete variable domain is GAGVSQTPSNKVTEKGKYVELRCDPISGHTALYWYRQSLGQGPEFLIYFQGTGAADDSGLPNDRFFAVRPEGSVSTLKIQRTERGDSAVYLCASSGIDSSTDTQYFGPGTRLTVL.

J is TRBJ1-3 and V is TRBV18; 8 positions agree with TRBD1. The trim removed 3 bases at V and 4 bases at J, leaving 8 bases unmatched. CDR1 is KGHSH, CDR2 LQKENI, per germline. This CDR3 has 16 amino acids. The CDR3: CASSPFGQGTGNTIYF. CDR3 DNA sequence: TGTGCCAGCTCACCGTTTGGACAGGGAACAGGAAACACCATATATTTT.